Below, 32 T cell receptor beta chains from the same sample are listed, as sequenced in a study of blood T cell repertoires in COVID-19. Using immunoSEQ multiplex PCR, the repertoire was profiled, and TCRdb retains in-frame clones only, with some absent. The sample records around 400,000 clones, about 88% being singletons. What was sequenced was PBMCs or T cells enriched from blood (not recorded which). All receptors derive from a woman younger than 35 who had been exposed to COVID-19.

Only a few counts were recorded for this clone. The chain combines TRBV6-6 with TRBJ1-5; 8 bases are shared with TRBD1. The germline V gene encodes CDR1 MNHNY and CDR2 SVGAGI (reference sequence). V shed 6 bases and J 7 bases; nucleotides not matched to a gene: 5. This CDR3 has 13 residues. The CDR3: CASRDRGLQPQHF. The CDR3 region has the DNA TGTGCCAGCAGAGACAGGGGTTTACAGCCCCAGCATTTT.

The chain is built from TRBV5-1 and TRBJ2-1, with D hard to call. Germline V gives CDR1 SGHRS, CDR2 YFSETQ. Trimming removed 3 bases at V and 5 bases at J, with 9 bases between. This CDR3 spans 13 amino acids. The CDR3: CASSWAPNNEQFF. CDR3 nucleotide sequence: TGCGCCAGCAGCTGGGCCCCAAACAATGAGCAGTTCTTC.

The V gene is TRBV19, the J gene TRBJ1-5, with TRBD1 matching over 8 bases. Looked up from germline, CDR1 is LNHDA and CDR2 is SQIVND (reference sequence). The CDR3 sequence is 16 residues long. Germline trimming cut 1 base from V and 3 bases from J; bases unmatched to any gene: 5. The CDR3 DNA reads TGTGCCAGTAGTATAGCCGGACAGGGCTTCAATCAGCCCCAGCATTTT. Translating it yields CASSIAGQGFNQPQHF.

The V and J genes are TRBV5-8 and TRBJ1-5; D call uncertain. Germline assignment: CDR1 SGHTS and CDR2 YDEGEE. CDR3 length equals 15 residues. Trimming stripped 0 bases from V and 7 bases from J, with 14 bases between. CDR3 in DNA: TGTGCCAGCAGCTTGGCGGTCGTGGGAGTACAGCCCCAGCATTTT. Its translation: CASSLAVVGVQPQHF.

This clone was counted a single time. The CDR3 DNA follows: TGTGCCAGCAGCGCCTGGACAGGGACAGACGGCTACACCTTC. Translating gives CASSAWTGTDGYTF. This chain connects TRBV27 to TRBJ1-2, with 8 bases fitting TRBD1. Trimming removed 6 bases from V and 8 bases from J; junction bases left unmatched: 11. Germline CDR1 and CDR2: MNHEY and SMNVEV (reference sequence). This CDR3 has 14 residues.

This sequence joins TRBV28 and TRBJ1-4; possible D gene TRBD1, 5 bases. The CDR3 runs to 13 residues. Germline assignment: CDR1 MDHEN and CDR2 SYDVKM. Trimming removed 7 bases from V and 2 bases from J, with 8 bases in between. This chain's CDR3 is CASMGGTNEKLFF. The CDR3 nucleotides are TGTGCCAGCATGGGGGGGACTAATGAAAAACTGTTTTTT.

The J gene is TRBJ1-3, the V gene TRBV18; the match to TRBD1 covers 7 bases. This CDR3 is 16 amino acids long. J lost 3 bases, V lost 5 bases, and 10 bases had no gene match. Per the germline V gene, CDR1 is KGHSH and CDR2 is LQKENI. The chain's CDR3 is CASSSTGTVDGNTIYF. CDR3 sequence (DNA): TGTGCCAGCTCATCAACCGGGACAGTGGATGGAAACACCATATATTTT.

This chain joins TRBV4-2 and TRBJ1-2; 9 nucleotides agree with TRBD1. V gave up 5 bases and J gave up 4 bases; unmatched junction bases: 2. CDR1 LGHNA and CDR2 YNFKEQ come from the germline V gene. The CDR3 is 13 amino acids. This CDR3 reads CASSTGGFYGYTF. The CDR3 DNA follows: TGTGCCAGCAGCACAGGGGGCTTCTATGGCTACACCTTC.

V gene TRBV9 combines with J gene TRBJ1-2, with 10 bases matching TRBD1. The CDR3 extends over 14 amino acids. V lost 0 bases, J lost 4 bases, and 0 bases stayed unmatched. Germline loops: CDR1 SGDLS, CDR2 YYNGEE. The CDR3 DNA reads TGTGCCAGCAGCGTAGGACAGGGGGCCTATGGCTACACCTTC. This codes for CASSVGQGAYGYTF.

This chain connects TRBV6-1 to TRBJ1-5; 10 bases match TRBD1. Per germline, CDR1 MNHNS and CDR2 SASEGT. The CDR3 loop spans 18 amino acids. V gave up 4 bases and J gave up 3 bases; unmatched junction bases: 12. Here the CDR3 DNA reads TGTGCCAGCAGTGGTGACGACCGGACAGGGGGAAACAATCAGCCCCAGCATTTT. Its protein product is CASSGDDRTGGNNQPQHF.

The chain recombines TRBV6-5 with TRBJ2-7, with D tentatively TRBD1 (6 bases). The V gene's germline CDR1 is MNHEY and CDR2 SVGAGI. Trimming left V 7 bases short and J 2 bases short, with 15 bases between. This CDR3 has 14 amino acids. The CDR3 bases are TGTGCCAGCACCGGGCGTCAGGGGACCTACGAGCAGTACTTC. Its protein product is CASTGRQGTYEQYF.

CDR3: CASTAGGVNNEQFF. The CDR3, as DNA: TGTGCCAGCACCGCGGGGGGGGTCAACAATGAGCAGTTCTTC. The rearrangement links TRBV6-5 to TRBJ2-1, with 9 bases matching TRBD2. The CDR3 is 14 amino acids. After removal of 7 bases from V and 5 bases from J, the junction contained 6 bases not matched to a gene. The germline gives CDR1 MNHEY, CDR2 SVGAGI.

The genes are TRBV5-4 and TRBJ2-1; no clear D. The CDR3 contains 16 residues. The V gene's germline CDR1 is SGHNT and CDR2 YYREEE (reference sequence). Trimming cost V 4 bases and J 4 bases, with 18 bases left between them. The CDR3, as DNA: TGTGCCAGCAGCCGTTCGGGTGATTACGGGTACAATGAGCAGTTCTTC. Its translation: CASSRSGDYGYNEQFF.

V usage is TRBV7-9 and J usage is TRBJ2-7; TRBD2 matches at 7 bases. This CDR3 contains 16 residues. With 4 bases clipped from V and 3 bases from J, the junction kept 12 bases outside the gene matches. Germline lookup yields CDR1 SEHNR and CDR2 FQNEAQ (reference sequence). DNA of the CDR3: TGTGCCAGCAGCTCCCCCCGAGGGCTAGCGGACTACGAGCAGTACTTC. Encoded protein: CASSSPRGLADYEQYF.

V and J are TRBV28 and TRBJ2-4; no definite D call. CDR1 MDHEN and CDR2 SYDVKM come from the germline V gene. This CDR3 has 15 residues. V was pared by 5 bases and J by 5 bases, with 16 bases between. This CDR3 is CASSPYGLVQNIQYF. The CDR3, as DNA: TGTGCCAGCAGTCCCTACGGGTTGGTGCAAAACATTCAGTACTTC.

The V gene is TRBV27, the J gene TRBJ1-2, with TRBD1 as a possible D gene (6 bases). The length of the CDR3 is 14 residues. The V and J ends lost 5 bases and 2 bases respectively, with 12 bases between them. Germline V CDR1 and CDR2: MNHEY, SMNVEV (reference sequence). The CDR3 spells CASSPGGSNYGYTF. Written as DNA, the CDR3 is TGTGCCAGCAGTCCGGGGGGCTCCAACTATGGCTACACCTTC.

Worth noting for this clone: The same CDR3 arises from other DNA sequences in this sample as well. The chain joins TRBV7-3 to TRBJ2-3, with 10 bases aligning to TRBD2. V lost 5 bases to trimming and J lost 1 base; unmatched junction nucleotides: 0. Germline V CDR1 and CDR2: SGHTA, FQGTGA. This CDR3 has 14 residues. This CDR3 is CASSLAGGTDTQYF. CDR3 bases: TGTGCCAGCAGCCTAGCGGGGGGCACAGATACGCAGTATTTT.

Here the CDR3 reads CASSTTLAGDLYEQYF. The CDR3, as DNA: TGTGCCAGCAGCACCACCCTAGCGGGAGATCTCTACGAGCAGTACTTC. The chain carries TRBV7-9 and TRBJ2-7, with 10 bases that match TRBD2. Germline V CDR1 and CDR2: SEHNR, FQNEAQ (reference sequence). There are 16 residues in the CDR3. V shed 5 bases and J 3 bases; nucleotides not matched to a gene: 10.

Here the CDR3 reads CASSSLYEQYF. CDR3 sequence (DNA): TGTGCCAGCAGCTCCCTCTACGAGCAGTACTTC. The chain is built from TRBV5-6 and TRBJ2-7; D remains unclear. Germline loops: CDR1 SGHDT, CDR2 YYEEEE. V was trimmed by 3 bases and J by 3 bases, leaving 4 bases between them. CDR3 length equals 11 residues.

This clone was recorded a few times. V is TRBV7-2 and J is TRBJ2-7; TRBD1 matches 7 bases. Germline CDR1 reads SGHTA; CDR2 reads FQGNSA. After removal of 1 base from V and 6 bases from J, the junction contained 6 bases not matched to a gene. The CDR3 is 14 amino acids. The CDR3 region is CASSLVGDRLEQYF. As DNA, the CDR3 is TGTGCCAGCAGCTTAGTGGGGGACAGACTCGAGCAGTACTTC.

This clone was observed a few times. The chain couples TRBV20-1 to TRBJ2-7, with D uncertain. Germline CDR1 and CDR2: DFQATT and SNEGSKA (reference sequence). V was pared by 3 bases and J by 3 bases, with 9 bases between. The length of the CDR3 is 12 residues. CDR3 DNA: TGCAGTGCTAGTAGTGGCAGCTACGAGCAGTACTTC. It translates to CSASSGSYEQYF.

This chain connects TRBV28 to TRBJ1-6, with D unclear. The CDR3 loop spans 14 amino acids. Germline values: CDR1 MDHEN, CDR2 SYDVKM. V was pared by 5 bases and J by 7 bases, with 12 bases between. The CDR3 DNA is TGTGCCAGCAGTCTGTCTTCACTAAATTCACCCCTCCACTTT. Translating gives CASSLSSLNSPLHF.

CDR3 in DNA: TGTGCCAGCAGTAGATCGGGACTAGCGGGAGCTAGCAATGAGCAGTTCTTC. Its protein product is CASSRSGLAGASNEQFF. V and J are TRBV27 and TRBJ2-1, with TRBD2 matching 14 bases. This CDR3 region has 17 residues. Germline-derived CDR1 and CDR2 are MNHEY and SMNVEV (reference sequence). V lost 5 bases to trimming and J lost 6 bases; unmatched junction nucleotides: 9.

This clone appeared a few times. This sequence joins TRBV4-2 and TRBJ1-5; weak D call: TRBD1 (6 bases). Germline V gene sequence: CDR1 LGHNA, CDR2 YNFKEQ. CDR3 length equals 14 residues. V gave up 7 bases and J gave up 1 base, with 11 bases separating them. The CDR3 coding sequence is TGTGCCAGCACCACAGGGATCAGCAATCAGCCCCAGCATTTT. This encodes CASTTGISNQPQHF.

This clone came up once. The chain joins TRBV28 to TRBJ1-5, with TRBD1 as a possible D gene (5 bases). Germline CDR1 is MDHEN and CDR2 is SYDVKM. CDR3 length: 14 residues. Trimming shortened V by 7 bases and J by 5 bases, and 15 bases separated the two germline ends. CDR3 amino acids: CASTGGAGYQPQHF. Here the CDR3 DNA reads TGTGCCAGCACCGGAGGGGCAGGGTATCAGCCCCAGCATTTT.

Concerning this clone itself: Compared with germline, one end of the junction differs, possibly owing to a read error. CDR3: CASSPEWGLYNEQFF. The CDR3 DNA reads TGTGCTAGCAGCCCTGAGTGGGGCCTCTACAATGAGCAGTTCTTC. This sequence joins TRBV7-7 and TRBJ2-1, with D possibly being TRBD1 (5 bases). The germline V gene has CDR1 SSHAT and CDR2 FNYEAQ (reference sequence). CDR3 length: 15 residues.

This sequence joins TRBV5-1 and TRBJ1-1, with 7 positions matching TRBD1. V lost 3 bases, J lost 1 base, and 9 bases stayed unmatched. This CDR3 spans 16 amino acids. The germline V gene has CDR1 SGHRS and CDR2 YFSETQ. The CDR3 region has the DNA TGCGCCAGCAGCTCCTCAGCCGGGACAGAGAACACTGAAGCTTTCTTT. Translated, it gives CASSSSAGTENTEAFF.

The gene calls are TRBV28 and TRBJ1-4; a possible D gene is TRBD1 (6 bases). Trimming removed 11 bases at V and 6 bases at J, with 16 bases between. Per germline, CDR1 MDHEN and CDR2 SYDVKM. This CDR3 region has 13 residues. The CDR3 spells CAGQRGTDEKLFF. The CDR3 bases are TGTGCCGGTCAGAGGGGGACGGATGAAAAACTGTTTTTT.

The chain uses TRBV9 and TRBJ1-2; D might be TRBD1 (6 bases). The V and J ends lost 3 bases and 11 bases respectively, with 26 bases between them. Germline CDR1 and CDR2: SGDLS and YYNGEE. This CDR3 has 16 residues. CDR3 in amino acids: CASSEGEGTLVLRYTF. The CDR3 coding sequence is TGTGCCAGCAGCGAGGGGGAAGGGACCTTAGTTTTACGGTACACCTTC.

This chain links TRBV4-1 with TRBJ1-2; TRBD1 might be the D (5 bases). Deletions cut 1 base from V and 1 base from J, with 10 bases between. The length of the CDR3 is 15 residues. Germline loops: CDR1 MGHRA, CDR2 YSYEKL. The CDR3 sequence is CASSQGGLNNYGYTF. In nucleotides, the CDR3 is TGCGCCAGCAGCCAAGGGGGACTGAATAACTATGGCTACACCTTC.

V gene TRBV12-3 or TRBV12-4 combines with J gene TRBJ2-7; D perhaps matches TRBD2 (5 bases). CDR3 length: 13 amino acids. The V and J ends lost 7 bases and 10 bases respectively, with 20 bases between them. CDR3 residues: CASTPRGGLGQYF. The CDR3 DNA sequence: TGTGCCAGCACCCCCCGGGGTGGGCTAGGACAGTACTTC.

The chain combines TRBV10-2 with TRBJ2-7; 7 positions match TRBD1. Germline assignment: CDR1 WSHSY and CDR2 SAAADI. V gave up 10 bases and J gave up 3 bases; unmatched junction bases: 15. The CDR3 contains 15 residues. CDR3 sequence (DNA): TGCGCCACCATCGACCGGACAGGAACCGACTACGAGCAGTACTTC. Its translation: CATIDRTGTDYEQYF.